This TCR beta chain was recovered during a study of monozygotic twins with inflammatory bowel disease. The CDR3 runs 16 residues. From germline, CDR1 is MGHRA and CDR2 YSYEKL. Samples each yielded cDNA through eight separate reactions. Each UMI, carrying a 6-nucleotide sample barcode, came from template switching. TCRdb reprocessed the 5' RACE reads, keeping one entry per CDR3 protein, no DNA. Recorded here are roughly 330,000 distinct CDR3 sequences; the top ten clones represent under 2.5%. The sequence was obtained from a human donor with ulcerative colitis or Crohn's disease, or a healthy co-twin of an affected twin (not recorded which). The source material was blood. V is TRBV4-1 and J is TRBJ2-2; TCRdb calls TRBD2, which cannot be checked without DNA. The chain's CDR3 is CASSHGLESYTGELFF.